This T cell receptor beta chain stems from a study of blood T cells in healthy people across ages. Per sample, a minimum of 6 million PBMCs were isolated. The V and J ends lost 3 bases and 1 base respectively, with 6 bases between them. The CDR3 covers 14 residues. Together with a sample-barcoded 5' primer, a J-beta primer mix was included in a second PCR lasting about 7 to 12 cycles. TCRdb reanalysed the 5' RACE reads using MiXCR and keeps one entry per CDR3 protein. The profile covers hundreds of thousands of distinct CDR3 sequences, with 40% to 50% appearing a single time and about 30% taken by the ten largest.

The sequence was collected from a man of 80 years or more in good health. The chain recombines TRBV12-3 or TRBV12-4 with TRBJ2-2; D is ambiguous. Source material: blood. As DNA, the CDR3 is TGTGCCAGCAGTTTTGTGGGGAACACCGGGGAGCTGTTTTTT. This translates into CASSFVGNTGELFF.